The table lists the clone carrying this T cell receptor (beta chain) with a few counts. The data originate from a study of identical twins. TCRdb fed the 5' RACE reads into MiXCR, producing one record per CDR3 protein. This table holds more than 1.5 million distinct CDR3 sequences, about 31% found once. The receptor was derived from a newborn girl in good health. The sequencing sample was made of cord blood.

This CDR3 reads CASSLAGTGVGGYTF. As DNA, the CDR3 is TGTGCCAGCAGCTTAGCCGGGACAGGGGTTGGGGGCTACACCTTC. The chain joins TRBV7-2 to TRBJ1-2, with 10 bases aligning to TRBD1. Germline V lookup: CDR1 SGHTA, CDR2 FQGNSA. CDR3 length equals 15 residues. The V gene end was trimmed by 0 bases and the J gene end by 8 bases; junction bases not matched to a gene: 6.